The T cell receptor (beta chain) described here comes from a study of long-term antiretroviral therapy in people with HIV. Findings and caveats of the study: The study collected blood between about 2003 and 2017, possibly under older ART regimens. Even long-term ART left TRB diversity below transplant donor controls, despite gains.

15 amino acids form the CDR3, both terminal residues included. Every participant with HIV received treatment in the United States. At the survey level, the v3.0 immunoSEQ assay was run. Sequencing was performed with immunoSEQ multiplex PCR; in TCRdb, only in-frame clones are kept and a portion is missing. Of tens of thousands of clones in the sample, roughly four fifths were seen once. This clone was picked up one time. What it binds is not known. The limits of the CDR3 on the DNA are not certain, so only TCRdb's listed CDR3 is given. Material: unsorted PBMCs, obtained 1 year after starting antiretroviral therapy. The J gene is TRBJ1-2, the V gene TRBV21-1. TRBV21-1 has pseudogene status. This sequence originates from a man between 18 and 35 years old with HIV. The CDR3 region is CASSKVGRGAGGYTF.